The 28 T cell receptor beta chains given below trace back to one sample, sequenced in a study of cytomegalovirus exposure and HLA in healthy donors. PCR primers comprised 60 Vbeta and 13 Jbeta primers. This table comes from immunoSEQ multiplex PCR, and its TCRdb copy is limited to in-frame clones, with some not included. The table shows under 150,000 clones, with 60% to 85% occurring only once. The sequenced sample was PBMCs. These receptors originate from a male donor in good health and CMV-seronegative.

In DNA form, the CDR3 reads TGTGCCATCAGGGACTACCTTGGGACTAGCGGGGGGGAGACCCAGTACTTC. It yields the protein CAIRDYLGTSGGETQYF. This chain connects TRBV10-3 to TRBJ2-5; 15 nucleotides match TRBD2. Trimming removed 6 bases from V and 5 bases from J; junction bases left unmatched: 10. This CDR3 has 17 residues. Germline assignment: CDR1 ENHRY and CDR2 SYGVKD.

The chain joins TRBV13 to TRBJ2-7; TRBD2 agrees at 14 bases. V trimming: 4 bases; J trimming: 7 bases; junction bases outside the gene matches: 9. Germline CDR1 and CDR2: PRHDT and FYEKMQ (reference sequence). CDR3 size: 16 residues. The CDR3 DNA sequence: TGTGCCAGCAGCTGGGGACTAGCGGGAGCGAGAGGGGAGCAGTACTTC. Translated: CASSWGLAGARGEQYF.

J is TRBJ1-2 and V is TRBV15; D gene unclear. The V gene lost 4 bases and the J gene lost 3 bases, with 6 bases spanning the gap. Germline-derived CDR1 and CDR2 are LNHNV and YYDKDF (reference sequence). The CDR3 is made up of 12 amino acids. The CDR3 coding sequence is TGTGCCACCAGCATCAGTGACTATGGCTACACCTTC. Protein: CATSISDYGYTF. Full variable domain (missing parts from reference TRBV15 and TRBJ1-2): DAMVIQNPRYQVTQFGKPVTLSCSQTLNHNVMYWYQQKSSQAPKLLFHYYDKDFNNEADTPDNFQSRRPNTSFCFLDIRSPGLGDTAMYLCATSISDYGYTFGSGTRLTVV.

The genes are TRBV9 and TRBJ1-1; unclear D gene. CDR3 length equals 17 residues. The V and J ends lost 0 bases and 0 bases respectively, with 15 bases between them. Germline loops: CDR1 SGDLS, CDR2 YYNGEE. CDR3 in DNA: TGTGCCAGCAGCGTAGATTGGAGGTCTGGTTTGAACACTGAAGCTTTCTTT. It codes for CASSVDWRSGLNTEAFF.

V is TRBV7-6 and J is TRBJ1-1; weak D call: TRBD1 (6 bases). This CDR3 is 15 amino acids long. CDR1 is SGHVS, CDR2 FNYEAQ, per germline. The V end was cut by 5 bases, the J end by 2 bases, with 15 bases between. The chain's CDR3 is CASSVRHRDNTEAFF. CDR3 DNA sequence: TGTGCCAGCAGCGTACGACACAGGGACAACACTGAAGCTTTCTTT.

The chain has TRBV5-4 and TRBJ2-3; 10 bases align to TRBD2. Germline V gene data show CDR1 as SGHNT and CDR2 as YYREEE (reference sequence). The CDR3 totals 17 residues. The junction had 12 bases not matched to a gene; V was cut back by 4 bases and J by 4 bases. CDR3 sequence: CASSTLVGAGGPDTQYF. In DNA, the CDR3 is TGTGCCAGCAGCACCCTGGTGGGAGCGGGAGGGCCAGATACGCAGTATTTT.

This chain uses TRBV5-1 with TRBJ2-7; possibly TRBD2 for D (5 bases). V was trimmed by 0 bases and J by 7 bases, leaving 14 bases between them. CDR3 length equals 14 residues. In germline, CDR1 is SGHRS, CDR2 YFSETQ. The CDR3 region has the DNA TGCGCCAGCAGCTTGGGGGGAATCTCGGGGGAGCAGTACTTC. Translating it yields CASSLGGISGEQYF.

The chain is built from TRBV6-7 and TRBJ2-1; D gene unclear. TRBV6-7 is an ORF; its function is uncertain. The CDR3 has 9 amino acids. V was trimmed by 11 bases and J by 10 bases, leaving 9 bases between them. The CDR3: CARVWEQFF. The CDR3 DNA is TGTGCCCGGGTGTGGGAGCAGTTCTTC.

V usage is TRBV10-3 and J usage is TRBJ2-2; D gene ambiguous. The germline V and J ends were trimmed by 4 bases and 0 bases, with 12 bases remaining between them. The V gene's germline CDR1 is ENHRY and CDR2 SYGVKD. The CDR3 is made up of 16 amino acids. Written as DNA, the CDR3 is TGTGCCATCAGTGGCTCGGTGCTAGCGAACACCGGGGAGCTGTTTTTT. Protein: CAISGSVLANTGELFF.

This chain joins TRBV27 and TRBJ2-1; D is possibly TRBD2 (7 bases). Germline V gene data show CDR1 as MNHEY and CDR2 as SMNVEV (reference sequence). Trimming shortened V by 5 bases and J by 0 bases, and 20 bases separated the two germline ends. The CDR3 covers 18 residues. CDR3 amino acids: CASSPLPLADSSYNEQFF. The DNA for the CDR3 is TGTGCCAGCAGTCCGCTCCCCCTAGCGGACAGCTCCTACAATGAGCAGTTCTTC.

The chain is built from TRBV4-2 and TRBJ2-7, with TRBD2 matching 9 bases. This CDR3 has 13 residues. The J segment lost 2 bases and the V segment lost 4 bases, leaving 0 bases of the junction unmatched. Germline V gives CDR1 LGHNA, CDR2 YNFKEQ. CDR3 amino acids: CASSRTSAYEQYF. CDR3 DNA sequence: TGTGCCAGCAGCCGGACTAGCGCCTACGAGCAGTACTTC.

This clone was detected only once. The CDR3 protein is CASSPGPGTGIVNEQFF. The CDR3 bases are TGCGCCAGCAGCCCTGGCCCAGGGACAGGGATCGTCAATGAGCAGTTCTTC. V is TRBV4-1 and J is TRBJ2-1; 9 nucleotides align to TRBD1. CDR1 MGHRA and CDR2 YSYEKL come from the germline V gene. CDR3 length: 17 amino acids. V shed 4 bases and J 6 bases; nucleotides not matched to a gene: 13.

V and J are TRBV30 and TRBJ1-4, with D perhaps matching TRBD1 (6 bases). The V end was cut by 6 bases, the J end by 8 bases, with 19 bases between. This CDR3 comprises 14 residues. Germline V lookup: CDR1 GTSNPN, CDR2 SVGIG (reference sequence). For the CDR3, the DNA is TGTGCCTGCCCCCAAGGTACAGGGCAAGAAAAACTGTTTTTT. As protein: CACPQGTGQEKLFF.

The rearrangement links TRBV6-4 to TRBJ1-1; 7 nucleotides agree with TRBD1. Germline V gene sequence: CDR1 MRHNA, CDR2 SNTAGT. The V segment lost 6 bases and the J segment 0 bases; nucleotides outside the gene matches: 1. CDR3 length: 13 amino acids. CDR3 residues: CASRTGLNTEAFF. CDR3 in DNA: TGTGCCAGCAGGACAGGGTTGAACACTGAAGCTTTCTTT.

The chain links TRBV5-6 to TRBJ1-1, with a possible D match to TRBD1 (6 bases). This CDR3 has 15 amino acids. V was cut by 0 bases and J by 0 bases, with 9 bases left in between. CDR1 and CDR2 (germline): SGHDT, YYEEEE. CDR3 amino acids: CASSLVWTVNTEAFF. In DNA form, the CDR3 reads TGTGCCAGCAGCTTGGTGTGGACAGTGAACACTGAAGCTTTCTTT.

This chain links TRBV5-6 with TRBJ1-6; no firm D call. CDR3 size: 15 residues. Germline V gene sequence: CDR1 SGHDT, CDR2 YYEEEE. Trimming removed 0 bases at V and 7 bases at J, with 11 bases between. The CDR3 bases are TGTGCCAGCAGCTTGGGCGGTAAAATCAATTCACCCCTCCACTTT. Its translation is CASSLGGKINSPLHF.

This chain links TRBV2 with TRBJ1-2; unclear D gene. Germline-derived CDR1 and CDR2 are SNHLY and FYNNEI. This CDR3 region has 14 residues. V was cut by 5 bases and J by 4 bases, with 14 bases left in between. CDR3 coding DNA: TGTGCCAGCAGTTCATTGGTTGGAGGCTATGGCTACACCTTC. Its translation is CASSSLVGGYGYTF.

This chain links TRBV7-3 with TRBJ2-1; 7 bases match TRBD2. Trimming took 5 bases from V and 0 from J; bases not matched to a gene: 4. The CDR3 is 15 amino acids. Germline V gene data show CDR1 as SGHTA and CDR2 as FQGTGA. CDR3 sequence (DNA): TGTGCCAGCAGCACGGGGGGTAGCTCCTACAATGAGCAGTTCTTC. It translates to CASSTGGSSYNEQFF.

V and J are TRBV2 and TRBJ2-2, with 9 bases identical to TRBD2. V trimming: 5 bases; J trimming: 7 bases; junction bases outside the gene matches: 8. The CDR3 length is 15 residues. Germline CDR1 is SNHLY and CDR2 is FYNNEI. The CDR3: CASSLTRLAVGELFF. Here the CDR3 DNA reads TGTGCCAGCAGTCTCACCCGACTAGCGGTCGGGGAGCTGTTTTTT.

This sequence joins TRBV7-2 and TRBJ2-2, with 11 bases matching TRBD1. Germline-derived CDR1 and CDR2 are SGHTA and FQGNSA. CDR3 length: 15 residues. V dropped 2 bases and J dropped 6; count of bases not matched to a gene: 2. CDR3 region: CASSLKGQGAGELFF. In DNA form, the CDR3 reads TGTGCCAGCAGCTTAAAGGGACAGGGGGCCGGGGAGCTGTTTTTT.

This chain joins TRBV27 and TRBJ2-7, with 7 bases matching TRBD1. Trimming removed 4 bases from V and 2 bases from J; junction bases left unmatched: 8. This CDR3 is built from 15 residues. The germline gives CDR1 MNHEY, CDR2 SMNVEV (reference sequence). CDR3 region: CASSSSPGTAYEQYF. The CDR3 DNA reads as TGTGCCAGCAGTTCATCGCCCGGGACAGCCTACGAGCAGTACTTC.

The rearrangement uses TRBV7-2 and TRBJ2-2; 12 bases agree with TRBD2. There are 17 residues in the CDR3. In germline, CDR1 is SGHTA, CDR2 FQGNSA. V was pared by 1 base and J by 6 bases, with 6 bases of the junction left unmatched. CDR3 DNA: TGTGCCAGCAGCTTAGATAGGCCTAGCGGGGGGGCCGGGGAGCTGTTTTTT. Translated: CASSLDRPSGGAGELFF.

The CDR3 sequence is CAWSTKLTYEQYF. The CDR3 nucleotides are TGTGCCTGGAGTACGAAGCTAACCTACGAGCAGTACTTC. The chain recombines TRBV30 with TRBJ2-7; D remains unclear. Germline CDR1 is GTSNPN and CDR2 is SVGIG (reference sequence). The CDR3 is made up of 13 amino acids. Trimming pared 2 bases from V and 2 bases from J, leaving 10 bases between.

This rearrangement joins TRBV5-4 to TRBJ2-5, with D perhaps TRBD1 (8 bases). With 4 bases removed from V and 9 bases from J, the gap between germline ends came to 22 bases. CDR3 length: 15 residues. In germline, CDR1 is SGHNT, CDR2 YYREEE (reference sequence). The CDR3 loop is CASSPSATGGESQYF. The CDR3 DNA is TGTGCCAGCAGCCCATCAGCAACAGGGGGGGAATCCCAGTACTTC. Full variable domain (remainder filled in from reference TRBV5-4 and TRBJ2-5): ETGVTQSPTHLIKTRGQQVTLRCSSQSGHNTVSWYQQALGQGPQFIFQYYREEENGRGNFPPRFSGLQFPNYSSELNVNALELDDSALYLCASSPSATGGESQYFGPGTRLLVL.

This clone was found a few times. This chain links TRBV6-6 with TRBJ2-5; 12 bases line up with TRBD2. CDR3 length: 15 amino acids. V was clipped by 5 bases and J by 2 bases; unmatched bases: 3. Germline CDR1 reads MNHNY; CDR2 reads SVGAGI (reference sequence). CDR3 protein: CASSDGTSGQETQYF. The CDR3 DNA follows: TGTGCCAGCAGTGACGGGACTAGCGGGCAAGAGACCCAGTACTTC.

The CDR3 nucleotides read TGTGCCAGCAGGGTAGCGGGCGGTCCCTACAATGAGCAGTTCTTC. Amino acids: CASRVAGGPYNEQFF. The chain couples TRBV6-5 to TRBJ2-1; 7 bases match TRBD2. After removal of 6 bases from V and 2 bases from J, the junction contained 7 bases not matched to a gene. This CDR3 comprises 15 residues. CDR1 and CDR2 (germline): MNHEY, SVGAGI.

This chain uses TRBV27 with TRBJ2-1; 7 nucleotides align to TRBD2. The J segment lost 6 bases and the V segment lost 8 bases, leaving 13 bases of the junction unmatched. Germline V gene sequence: CDR1 MNHEY, CDR2 SMNVEV (reference sequence). CDR3 length: 15 amino acids. The CDR3 coding sequence is TGTGCCAGCGGGCGGGAGCGGACTATGAGCAATGAGCAGTTCTTC. Translating it yields CASGRERTMSNEQFF.

This chain uses TRBV7-8 with TRBJ1-4, with TRBD1 matching 8 bases. This CDR3 contains 15 residues. The trim removed 0 bases at V and 7 bases at J, leaving 4 bases unmatched. From germline, CDR1 is SGHVS and CDR2 FQNEAQ. The DNA for the CDR3 is TGTGCCAGCAGCTTAGCGCAGGGGGCCAGTGAAAAACTGTTTTTT. It yields the protein CASSLAQGASEKLFF.